The 11 T cell receptor beta chains listed next were all sequenced from one sample in a study of cytomegalovirus exposure and HLA in healthy donors. The PCR had 60 Vbeta and 13 Jbeta primers. Only in-frame clones appear in the TCRdb table, and some are missing; sequencing was by immunoSEQ multiplex PCR. This sample has approximately 86,000 clones, with just over 70% found just once. The specimen sequenced was PBMCs. These receptors were obtained from a man between 60 and 75 years old in good health and CMV-seronegative.

This clone was detected once. The J gene is TRBJ1-5, the V gene TRBV27, with D hard to call. Germline loops: CDR1 MNHEY, CDR2 SMNVEV (reference sequence). The germline V and J ends were trimmed by 4 bases and 2 bases, with 18 bases remaining between them. The CDR3 consists of 17 residues. CDR3 sequence (DNA): TGTGCCAGCAGTTCCCAGAACGATATAGCGGGCAATCAGCCCCAGCATTTT. As protein: CASSSQNDIAGNQPQHF.

The chain carries TRBV7-2 and TRBJ1-5, with 7 bases identical to TRBD1. Germline V gene data show CDR1 as SGHTA and CDR2 as FQGNSA. The CDR3 extends over 15 amino acids. V shed 4 bases and J 2 bases; nucleotides not matched to a gene: 5. In nucleotides, the CDR3 is TGTGCCAGCAGCTCGACGGGACAGCGCAATCAGCCCCAGCATTTT. Its protein product is CASSSTGQRNQPQHF.

The rearrangement links TRBV28 to TRBJ2-1; 9 positions match TRBD2. CDR3 size: 14 residues. Unmatched junction bases numbered 11, after V lost 9 bases and J lost 8 bases. Germline V CDR1 and CDR2: MDHEN, SYDVKM. The CDR3 loop reads CASSYLLAGYEQFF. DNA for the CDR3: TGTGCCAGTTCTTACCTTCTAGCGGGATATGAGCAGTTCTTC. Full variable domain (remainder filled in from reference TRBV28 and TRBJ2-1): DVKVTQSSRYLVKRTGEKVFLECVQDMDHENMFWYRQDPGLGLRLIYFSYDVKMKEKGDIPEGYSVSREKKERFSLILESASTNQTSMYLCASSYLLAGYEQFFGPGTRLTVL.

The J gene is TRBJ2-3, the V gene TRBV30; D gene uncertain. Germline CDR1 reads GTSNPN; CDR2 reads SVGIG (reference sequence). The ends were cut back, 8 bases at V and 1 base at J, with 13 bases in the middle. The CDR3 is made up of 13 amino acids. CDR3 DNA sequence: TGTGCCGGAGTCCCTAAGGGCACAGATACGCAGTATTTT. This sequence encodes CAGVPKGTDTQYF.

The chain is built from TRBV29-1 and TRBJ1-2, with TRBD1 matching over 9 bases. V lost 3 bases and J lost 4; bases outside the gene matches: 9. Germline CDR1 reads SQVTM; CDR2 reads ANQGSEA. This CDR3 spans 15 amino acids. CDR3 loop: CSVEGGTGSSYGYTF. The CDR3 region has the DNA TGCAGCGTTGAGGGGGGGACAGGGTCCTCCTATGGCTACACCTTC.

This chain connects TRBV5-5 to TRBJ2-1; 10 bases are shared with TRBD2. Germline V lookup: CDR1 SGHKS, CDR2 YYEKEE (reference sequence). The CDR3 spans 15 residues. V shed 5 bases and J 6 bases; nucleotides not matched to a gene: 8. The CDR3 sequence is CASSVAGGLLNEQFF. CDR3 in DNA: TGTGCCAGCAGTGTAGCGGGAGGACTTCTCAATGAGCAGTTCTTC.

The rearrangement links TRBV4-3 to TRBJ1-1, with D perhaps matching TRBD1 (5 bases). CDR1 is LGHNA and CDR2 is YSLEER in the germline V gene. The CDR3 is made up of 15 amino acids. Trimming shortened V by 2 bases and J by 1 base, and 11 bases separated the two germline ends. The CDR3, as DNA: TGCGCCAGCAGCCAAAACAGGAGACCGAACACTGAAGCTTTCTTT. Translated, it gives CASSQNRRPNTEAFF.

V gene TRBV7-7 combines with J gene TRBJ2-5, with D perhaps matching TRBD2 (6 bases). V dropped 5 bases and J dropped 4 bases, with 11 bases sitting between them. CDR1 SSHAT and CDR2 FNYEAQ come from the germline V gene (reference sequence). This CDR3 is built from 13 residues. The CDR3 protein is CASSPGGRETQYF. CDR3 bases: TGTGCCAGCAGCCCCGGGGGTCGAGAGACCCAGTACTTC.

This clone was seen a few times. The chain is built from TRBV30 and TRBJ2-7, with a tentative D call TRBD1 (5 bases). The germline V and J ends were trimmed by 7 bases and 2 bases, with 21 bases remaining between them. Germline loops: CDR1 GTSNPN, CDR2 SVGIG (reference sequence). CDR3 length: 15 residues. The CDR3 loop reads CAYAVGGAIPYEQYF. CDR3 bases: TGTGCCTACGCCGTAGGTGGGGCTATACCCTACGAGCAGTACTTC.

The rearrangement uses TRBV5-1 and TRBJ2-7; 8 positions agree with TRBD2. The CDR3 covers 14 residues. Germline V CDR1 and CDR2: SGHRS, YFSETQ. V trimming: 4 bases; J trimming: 2 bases; junction bases outside the gene matches: 5. The CDR3 spells CASSTGLATYEQYF. The CDR3 nucleotides are TGCGCCAGCAGCACCGGACTAGCAACCTACGAGCAGTACTTC.

This chain connects TRBV10-2 to TRBJ2-7, with a possible D match to TRBD2 (5 bases). Germline values: CDR1 WSHSY, CDR2 SAAADI. This CDR3 is 13 amino acids long. V was trimmed by 6 bases and J by 7 bases, leaving 16 bases between them. The CDR3 sequence: CASSDGPTGEQYF. CDR3 in DNA: TGCGCCAGCAGCGACGGACCCACGGGGGAGCAGTACTTC.